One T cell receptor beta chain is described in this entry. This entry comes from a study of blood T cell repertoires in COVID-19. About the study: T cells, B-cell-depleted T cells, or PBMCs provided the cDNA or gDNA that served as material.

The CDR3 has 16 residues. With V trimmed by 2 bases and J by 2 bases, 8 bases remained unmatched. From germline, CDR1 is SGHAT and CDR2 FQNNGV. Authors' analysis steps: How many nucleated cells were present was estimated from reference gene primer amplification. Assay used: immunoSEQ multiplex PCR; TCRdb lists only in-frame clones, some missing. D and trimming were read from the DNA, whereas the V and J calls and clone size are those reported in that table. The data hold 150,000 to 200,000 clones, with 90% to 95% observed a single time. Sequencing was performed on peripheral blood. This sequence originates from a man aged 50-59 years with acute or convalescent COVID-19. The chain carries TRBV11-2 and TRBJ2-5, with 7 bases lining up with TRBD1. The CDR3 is CASSLPPLTGQETQYF. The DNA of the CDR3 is TGTGCCAGCAGCTTACCCCCCCTGACAGGGCAAGAGACCCAGTACTTC.